This T cell receptor beta chain was obtained from a study of T cell responses to AZD1222 COVID-19 vaccine. The CDR3 totals 15 residues. Trimming removed 1 base at V and 2 bases at J, with 11 bases between. Germline V gene lookup returns CDR1 SGHVS and CDR2 FNYEAQ. This table comes from immunoSEQ multiplex PCR, and its TCRdb copy is limited to in-frame clones, with some not included. This sample carries roughly 200,000 clones, roughly 92% of them seen once, and the ten largest clones take approximately 1.8%. The material sequenced was peripheral blood, taken 28 days after the second AZD1222 dose. The source of this sequence is an adult who received the AZD1222 COVID-19 vaccine. The rearrangement uses TRBV7-6 and TRBJ1-2; TRBD1 might be the D (5 bases). CDR3 amino acids: CASSLGGAPNYGYTF. The DNA for the CDR3 is TGTGCCAGCAGCTTAGGAGGGGCACCCAACTATGGCTACACCTTC.